One and the same sample provided the 19 T cell receptor beta chains below, sequenced in a study of metastatic and nonmetastatic thyroid tumors (dated by TCRdb to the early 2020s). Libraries were made using PCR. Sequencing was performed on an Illumina HiSeq 4000. Using fastp at Q25 and MiXCR, TCRdb reprocessed the public reads and kept productive beta chains. The sample includes fewer than 40,000 clones, with 35% observed a single time. The top ten clonotypes cover 22% of the sample. No treatment had been received by any patient before thyroid surgery. The specimen sequenced was tumor tissue. The receptors derive from a female donor with papillary thyroid cancer or a benign thyroid nodule (not recorded which). Some clones in this sample may be carry-over from other donors' samples.

The rearrangement links TRBV9 to TRBJ2-2; D is possibly TRBD1 (8 bases). V was cut by 3 bases and J by 6 bases, with 18 bases left in between. Germline CDR1 reads SGDLS; CDR2 reads YYNGEE. The CDR3 contains 16 residues. The CDR3 bases are TGTGCCAGCAGCGCGGGCCATACAGGGGGGGCCGGGGAGCTGTTTTTT. Translated, it gives CASSAGHTGGAGELFF.

The chain has TRBV5-1 and TRBJ1-2; 7 bases map to TRBD1. The germline V gene encodes CDR1 SGHRS and CDR2 YFSETQ. The J segment lost 4 bases and the V segment lost 4 bases, leaving 7 bases of the junction unmatched. The CDR3 is 14 residues long. CDR3 sequence reads: CASSPGTAVYGYTF. For the CDR3, the DNA is TGCGCCAGCAGCCCGGGGACAGCCGTCTATGGCTACACCTTC.

This clone has only a few counts. The CDR3 protein is CASSPGSTGGNYGYTF. The DNA for the CDR3 is TGTGCCAGCAGCCCCGGATCGACAGGGGGCAACTATGGCTACACCTTC. The chain employs TRBV6-2 or TRBV6-3 and TRBJ1-2; 10 bases match TRBD1. V shed 6 bases, J shed 2 bases, and the junction held 9 bases outside the gene matches. This CDR3 is 16 amino acids long. Germline V gene sequence: CDR1 MNHEY, CDR2 SVGEGT.

The J gene is TRBJ2-7, the V gene TRBV6-6; D is perhaps TRBD1 (5 bases). Trimming removed 0 bases from V and 3 bases from J, with 12 bases in between. From germline, CDR1 is MNHNY and CDR2 SVGAGI (reference sequence). The CDR3 runs to 15 residues. As DNA, the CDR3 is TGTGCCAGCAGTTACTCGACTGGGCAGGGCTACGAGCAGTACTTC. Amino acids: CASSYSTGQGYEQYF.

There are a few counts of this clone. Other nucleotide sequences from this sample produce the same CDR3. This CDR3 reads CATSDTGSPGYEQYF. In DNA, the CDR3 is TGTGCCACCAGTGATACGGGCTCCCCGGGGTACGAGCAGTACTTC. This chain connects TRBV24-1 to TRBJ2-7, with D possibly being TRBD2 (5 bases). The CDR3 contains 15 residues. From germline, CDR1 is KGHDR and CDR2 SFDVKD. V gave up 3 bases and J gave up 4 bases, with 15 bases separating them.

V usage is TRBV10-2 and J usage is TRBJ2-1; 14 nucleotides match TRBD2. Germline loops: CDR1 WSHSY, CDR2 SAAADI. The CDR3 extends over 16 amino acids. The V and J ends lost 2 bases and 10 bases, in that order; junction bases with no gene match: 7. The CDR3 DNA reads as TGCGCCAGCAGTGAGGCGGGACTAGCGGGAGTCGGGGAGCAGTTCTTC. Its protein product is CASSEAGLAGVGEQFF.

This clone was seen a single time. This chain uses TRBV20-1 with TRBJ1-6; tentative D call: TRBD1 (5 bases). V was shortened by 5 bases and J by 4 bases, with 9 bases between the two germline ends. The CDR3 contains 13 residues. The V gene's germline CDR1 is DFQATT and CDR2 SNEGSKA (reference sequence). The CDR3 sequence: CSAFRGYNSPLHF. CDR3 DNA: TGCAGTGCTTTTAGGGGTTATAATTCACCCCTCCACTTT.

The rearrangement links TRBV6-2 or TRBV6-3 to TRBJ1-2; D gene ambiguous. Per germline, CDR1 MNHEY and CDR2 SVGEGT. The ends were cut back, 5 bases at V and 2 bases at J, with 9 bases in the middle. The CDR3 contains 13 residues. The DNA for the CDR3 is TGTGCCAGCAGTCTGACGGACAACTATGGCTACACCTTC. Translating gives CASSLTDNYGYTF.

This clone occurred a few times. The chain carries TRBV12-3 or TRBV12-4 and TRBJ1-2; D ambiguous. The CDR3 length is 12 residues. Trimming took 4 bases from V and 3 from J, leaving 6 bases between them. The CDR3 DNA follows: TGTGCCAGCAGTTACTCCGACTATGGCTACACCTTC. Translated: CASSYSDYGYTF.

The rearrangement uses TRBV6-9 and TRBJ2-7, with 7 bases aligning to TRBD2. The CDR3 length is 12 residues. With V trimmed by 1 base and J by 6 bases, 0 bases remained unmatched. Germline V gene lookup returns CDR1 MNHGY and CDR2 SVAAGI. Written as DNA, the CDR3 is TGTGCCAGCAGTTATTTAGCGGGCGAGCAGTACTTC. It codes for CASSYLAGEQYF.

This chain links TRBV2 with TRBJ1-1; tentatively, D is TRBD1 (6 bases). Per the germline V gene, CDR1 is SNHLY and CDR2 is FYNNEI. V was trimmed by 5 bases and J by 8 bases, leaving 12 bases between them. CDR3 length equals 12 residues. CDR3 in amino acids: CASSPNRVEAFF. The CDR3 DNA follows: TGTGCCAGCAGTCCAAACAGGGTCGAAGCTTTCTTT.

V and J are TRBV11-3 and TRBJ2-1; D remains ambiguous. This CDR3 has 11 residues. V lost 2 bases and J 5 bases, leaving 1 base between the germline ends. From germline, CDR1 is SGHNT and CDR2 YENEEA. In DNA, the CDR3 is TGTGCCAGCAGCTTAAACAATGAGCAGTTCTTC. Protein: CASSLNNEQFF.

This clone has a single count. The V gene is TRBV20-1, the J gene TRBJ1-3; maybe TRBD1 (6 bases). Trimming removed 2 bases from V and 3 bases from J, with 11 bases in between. Germline V gives CDR1 DFQATT, CDR2 SNEGSKA (reference sequence). This CDR3 is 14 amino acids long. This CDR3 reads CSARLGGVGNTIYF. CDR3 in DNA: TGCAGTGCTAGATTGGGGGGCGTTGGAAACACCATATATTTT.

This clone was found many times. This rearrangement joins TRBV6-1 to TRBJ2-7; 9 positions match TRBD1. The germline V gene encodes CDR1 MNHNS and CDR2 SASEGT. With 8 bases clipped from V and 3 bases from J, the junction kept 14 bases outside the gene matches. There are 16 residues in the CDR3. This chain's CDR3 is CASGRASGQGLYEQYF. In DNA, the CDR3 is TGTGCCAGCGGAAGGGCCTCGGGACAGGGCCTCTACGAGCAGTACTTC.

This clone occurred many times. The chain couples TRBV12-3 or TRBV12-4 to TRBJ2-7; D unclear. V shed 7 bases and J shed 2 bases, with 18 bases lying between them. This CDR3 has 15 amino acids. CDR3 sequence (DNA): TGTGCCAGCATTCCTACCCGCCCTCTCCCCTACGAGCAGTACTTC. Translated, it gives CASIPTRPLPYEQYF.

The sample holds a few counts of this clone. This chain links TRBV11-2 with TRBJ2-1; unclear D gene. This CDR3 has 14 residues. V was shortened by 5 bases and J by 12 bases, with 20 bases between the two germline ends. Germline lookup yields CDR1 SGHAT and CDR2 FQNNGV. DNA for the CDR3: TGTGCCAGCAGCCCCCTGCAGAACTACGACGGGCAGTTCTTC. Encoded protein: CASSPLQNYDGQFF. Combining the CDR3 with reference TRBV11-2 and TRBJ2-1 gives the whole variable domain EAGVAQSPRYKIIEKRQSVAFWCNPISGHATLYWYQQILGQGPKLLIQFQNNGVVDDSQLPKDRFSAERLKGVDSTLKIQPAKLEDSAVYLCASSPLQNYDGQFFGPGTRLTVL.

The V and J genes are TRBV13 and TRBJ2-7; TRBD2 is a possible D gene (5 bases). This CDR3 has 14 amino acids. V lost 6 bases and J lost 2, with 14 bases in between. Per the germline V gene, CDR1 is PRHDT and CDR2 is FYEKMQ (reference sequence). The CDR3 nucleotides read TGTGCCAGCAGGCTCAGCGGTTCTACCTACGAGCAGTACTTC. The encoded protein is CASRLSGSTYEQYF.

The chain is built from TRBV9 and TRBJ1-2, with a weak D call TRBD1 (6 bases). The CDR3 has 15 residues. V was trimmed by 0 bases and J by 4 bases, leaving 13 bases between them. The germline V gene encodes CDR1 SGDLS and CDR2 YYNGEE. CDR3 bases: TGTGCCAGCAGCGTAGGTTCGGGAGGGGGCTATGGCTACACCTTC. Protein sequence: CASSVGSGGGYGYTF. The full variable domain, with the rest looked up from reference TRBV9 and TRBJ1-2, is DSGVTQTPKHLITATGQRVTLRCSPRSGDLSVYWYQQSLDQGLQFLIQYYNGEERAKGNILERFSAQQFPDLHSELNLSSLELGDSALYFCASSVGSGGGYGYTFGSGTRLTVV.

This clone was picked up a small number of times. It may be a read error: a sequence one base away is much more abundant. The V and J genes are TRBV6-1 and TRBJ2-1; 10 bases align to TRBD1. CDR1 and CDR2 from the germline V gene are MNHNS and SASEGT. V lost 8 bases, J lost 13 bases, and 14 bases stayed unmatched. The CDR3 is made up of 14 amino acids. The CDR3 is CASDRGREWGDQFF. The DNA for the CDR3 is TGTGCCAGCGACAGGGGGCGGGAGTGGGGTGATCAGTTCTTC.